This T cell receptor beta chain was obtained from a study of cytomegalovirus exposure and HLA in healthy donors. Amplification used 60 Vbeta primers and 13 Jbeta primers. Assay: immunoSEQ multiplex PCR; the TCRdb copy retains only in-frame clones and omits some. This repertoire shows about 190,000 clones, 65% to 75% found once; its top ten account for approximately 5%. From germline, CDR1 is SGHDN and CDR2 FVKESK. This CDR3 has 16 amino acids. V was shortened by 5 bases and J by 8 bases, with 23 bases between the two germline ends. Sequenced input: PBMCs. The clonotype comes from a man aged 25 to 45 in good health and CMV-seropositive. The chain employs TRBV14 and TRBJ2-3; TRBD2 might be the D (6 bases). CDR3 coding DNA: TGTGCCAGCAGCATCGGGACTGCGGGTCATCTGAGTACGCAGTATTTT. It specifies CASSIGTAGHLSTQYF.